This T cell receptor (beta chain) derives from a study of Ad26.COV2.S vaccination and SARS-CoV-2 variants. Study overall: The trial was COV1001 and the donor's arm was Ad26.COV2.S.

V was cut by 1 base and J by 8 bases, with 9 bases left in between. The CDR3 runs to 13 residues. Assay: immunoSEQ multiplex PCR; the TCRdb copy retains only in-frame clones and omits some. Here the sample spans about 400,000 clones, approximately 83% being singletons. Regarding treatment: around 19 received Ad26.COV2.S at low or high dose, single or two shots; about 5 received placebo; per-sample allocation not given. Samples came from day 63 after the first vaccine or placebo injection. The source of this sequence is a person between 18 and 65 years old who received the Ad26.COV2.S COVID-19 vaccine or a placebo. The chain joins TRBV12-3 or TRBV12-4 to TRBJ2-1; unclear D gene. The specimen was peripheral blood, collected in a trial of Ad26.COV2.S vaccine versus placebo. The CDR3 coding sequence is TGTGCCAGCAGTTTAGGGCAAAGGGATGAGCAGTTCTTC. Encoded protein: CASSLGQRDEQFF.